This entry describes one T cell receptor beta chain. Germline loops: CDR1 MNHEY, CDR2 SMNVEV (reference sequence). The J segment lost 6 bases and the V segment lost 11 bases, leaving 8 bases of the junction unmatched. This CDR3 contains 13 residues. Per the study methods: Amplification with reference gene primers provided the estimates of nucleated cell counts. Sequencing used immunoSEQ multiplex PCR; TCRdb keeps in-frame clones, though not all of them. V, J and clone size are those of that table, while D and trimming were read from the DNA. The data show tens of thousands of clones, 65% to 85% seen once. These data originate in a study of blood T cell repertoires in COVID-19. Study-level information: COVID-19 samples from acute and convalescent phases originated in the United States, Italy and Spain. T cells, B-cell-depleted T cells, or PBMCs provided the cDNA or gDNA that served as material.

Sequenced input: peripheral blood. The rearrangement links TRBV27 to TRBJ2-4, with 9 bases aligning to TRBD1. The receptor was derived from a human donor with active or convalescent COVID-19. The donor label of this sample is uncertain. The CDR3 sequence is CAGGQGGVNIQYF. CDR3 sequence (DNA): TGTGCCGGGGGACAGGGTGGGGTAAACATTCAGTACTTC.